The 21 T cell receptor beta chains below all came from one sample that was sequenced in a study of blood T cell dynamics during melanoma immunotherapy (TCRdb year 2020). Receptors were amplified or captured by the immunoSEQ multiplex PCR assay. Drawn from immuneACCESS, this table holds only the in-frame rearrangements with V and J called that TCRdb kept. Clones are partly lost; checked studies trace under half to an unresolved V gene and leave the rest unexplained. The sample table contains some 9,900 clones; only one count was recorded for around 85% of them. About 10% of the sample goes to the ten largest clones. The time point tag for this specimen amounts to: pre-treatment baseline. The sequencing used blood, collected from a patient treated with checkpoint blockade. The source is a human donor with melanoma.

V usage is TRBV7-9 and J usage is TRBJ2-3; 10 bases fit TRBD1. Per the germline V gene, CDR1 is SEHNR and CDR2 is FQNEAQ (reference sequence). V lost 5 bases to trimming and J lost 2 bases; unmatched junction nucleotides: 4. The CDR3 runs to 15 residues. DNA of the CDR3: TGTGCCAGCAGCCCGACAGGGGGCGACACAGATACGCAGTATTTT. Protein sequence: CASSPTGGDTDTQYF.

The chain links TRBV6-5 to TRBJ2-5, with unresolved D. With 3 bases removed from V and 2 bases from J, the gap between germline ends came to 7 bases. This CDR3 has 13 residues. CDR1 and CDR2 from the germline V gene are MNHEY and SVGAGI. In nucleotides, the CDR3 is TGTGCCAGCAGTTATCGAAATCAAGAGACCCAGTACTTC. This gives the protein CASSYRNQETQYF.

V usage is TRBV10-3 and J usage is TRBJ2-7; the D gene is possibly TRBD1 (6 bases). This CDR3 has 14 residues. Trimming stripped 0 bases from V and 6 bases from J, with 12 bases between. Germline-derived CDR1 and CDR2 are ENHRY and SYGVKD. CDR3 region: CAISESHGDIEQYF. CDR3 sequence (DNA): TGTGCCATCAGTGAGTCCCACGGGGACATCGAGCAGTACTTC.

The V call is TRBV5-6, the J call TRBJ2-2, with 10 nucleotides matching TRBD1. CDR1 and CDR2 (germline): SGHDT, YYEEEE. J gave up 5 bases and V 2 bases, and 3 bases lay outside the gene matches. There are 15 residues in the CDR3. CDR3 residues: CASSLGTGATGELFF. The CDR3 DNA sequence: TGTGCCAGCAGCTTAGGGACAGGGGCTACCGGGGAGCTGTTTTTT.

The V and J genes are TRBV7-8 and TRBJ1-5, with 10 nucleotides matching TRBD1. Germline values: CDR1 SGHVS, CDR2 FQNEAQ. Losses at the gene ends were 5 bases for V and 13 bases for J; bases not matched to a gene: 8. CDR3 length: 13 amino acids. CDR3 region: CASSADRGGIQHF. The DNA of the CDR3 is TGTGCCAGCAGCGCGGACAGGGGGGGTATACAGCATTTT. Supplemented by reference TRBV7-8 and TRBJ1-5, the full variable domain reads GAGVSQSPRYKVAKRGQDVALRCDPISGHVSLFWYQQALGQGPEFLTYFQNEAQLDKSGLPSDRFFAERPEGSVSTLKIQRTQQEDSAVYLCASSADRGGIQHFGDGTRLSIL.

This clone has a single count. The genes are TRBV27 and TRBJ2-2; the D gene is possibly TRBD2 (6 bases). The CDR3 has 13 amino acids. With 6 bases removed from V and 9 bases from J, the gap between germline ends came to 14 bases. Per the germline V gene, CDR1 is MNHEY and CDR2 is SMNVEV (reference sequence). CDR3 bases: TGTGCCAGCAGCTATGCGGGACCCCGGGAGCTGTTTTTT. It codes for CASSYAGPRELFF.

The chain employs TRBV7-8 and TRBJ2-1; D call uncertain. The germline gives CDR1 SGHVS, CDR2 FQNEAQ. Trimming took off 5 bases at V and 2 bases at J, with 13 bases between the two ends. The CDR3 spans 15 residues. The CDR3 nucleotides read TGTGCCAGCAGCGTACTGGGCAGCGCCTACAATGAGCAGTTCTTC. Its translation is CASSVLGSAYNEQFF.

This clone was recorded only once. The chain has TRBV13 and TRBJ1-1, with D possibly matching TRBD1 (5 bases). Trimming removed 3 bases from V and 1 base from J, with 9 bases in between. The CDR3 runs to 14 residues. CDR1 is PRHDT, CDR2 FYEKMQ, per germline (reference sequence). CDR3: CASSLQGRNTEAFF. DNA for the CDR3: TGTGCCAGCAGCTTGCAGGGTCGGAACACTGAAGCTTTCTTT.

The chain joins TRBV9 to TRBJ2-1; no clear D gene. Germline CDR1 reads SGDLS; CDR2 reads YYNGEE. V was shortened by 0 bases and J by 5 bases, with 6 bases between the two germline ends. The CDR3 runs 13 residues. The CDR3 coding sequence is TGTGCCAGCAGCGTAGGCTCACACAATGAGCAGTTCTTC. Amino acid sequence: CASSVGSHNEQFF.

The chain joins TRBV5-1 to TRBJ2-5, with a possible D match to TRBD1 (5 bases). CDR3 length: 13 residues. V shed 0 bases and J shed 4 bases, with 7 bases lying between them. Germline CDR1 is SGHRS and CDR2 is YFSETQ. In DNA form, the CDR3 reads TGCGCCAGCAGCTTGGGACAGCGAGAGACCCAGTACTTC. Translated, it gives CASSLGQRETQYF.

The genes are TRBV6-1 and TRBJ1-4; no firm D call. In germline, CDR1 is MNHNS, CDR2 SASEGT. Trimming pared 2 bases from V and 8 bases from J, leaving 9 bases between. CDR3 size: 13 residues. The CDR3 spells CASSEFGREKLFF. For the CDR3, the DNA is TGTGCCAGCAGTGAATTCGGGAGGGAAAAACTGTTTTTT.

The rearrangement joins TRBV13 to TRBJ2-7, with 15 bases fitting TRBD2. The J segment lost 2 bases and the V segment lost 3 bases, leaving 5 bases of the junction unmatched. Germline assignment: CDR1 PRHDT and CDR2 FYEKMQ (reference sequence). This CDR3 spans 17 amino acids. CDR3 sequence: CASSFIGLAGGPYEQYF. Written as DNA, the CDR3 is TGTGCCAGCAGCTTCATCGGACTAGCGGGGGGGCCCTACGAGCAGTACTTC.

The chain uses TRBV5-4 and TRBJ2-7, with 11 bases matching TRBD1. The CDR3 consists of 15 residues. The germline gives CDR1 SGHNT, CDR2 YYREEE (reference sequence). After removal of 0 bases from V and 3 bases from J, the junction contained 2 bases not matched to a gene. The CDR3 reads CASSLAGTGGYEQYF. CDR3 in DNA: TGTGCCAGCAGCTTGGCCGGGACAGGGGGCTACGAGCAGTACTTC.

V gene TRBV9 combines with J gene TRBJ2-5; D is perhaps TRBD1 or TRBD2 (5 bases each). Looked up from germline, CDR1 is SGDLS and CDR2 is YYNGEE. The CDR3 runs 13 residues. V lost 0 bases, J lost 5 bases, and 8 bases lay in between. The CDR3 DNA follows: TGTGCCAGCAGCGTAGGGGGGTGGGAGACCCAGTACTTC. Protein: CASSVGGWETQYF.

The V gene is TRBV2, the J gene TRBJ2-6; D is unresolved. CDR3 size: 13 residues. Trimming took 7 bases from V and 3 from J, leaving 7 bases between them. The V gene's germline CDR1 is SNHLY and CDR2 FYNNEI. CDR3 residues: CASMPGGANVLTF. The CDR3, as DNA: TGTGCCAGCATGCCTGGTGGGGCCAACGTCCTGACTTTC.

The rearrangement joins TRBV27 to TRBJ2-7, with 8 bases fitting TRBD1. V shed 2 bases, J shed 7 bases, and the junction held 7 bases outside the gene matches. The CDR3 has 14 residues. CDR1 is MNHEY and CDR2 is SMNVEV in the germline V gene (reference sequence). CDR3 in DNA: TGTGCCAGCAGTTTAAGGACAGGGAAATTAGAGCAGTACTTC. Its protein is CASSLRTGKLEQYF.

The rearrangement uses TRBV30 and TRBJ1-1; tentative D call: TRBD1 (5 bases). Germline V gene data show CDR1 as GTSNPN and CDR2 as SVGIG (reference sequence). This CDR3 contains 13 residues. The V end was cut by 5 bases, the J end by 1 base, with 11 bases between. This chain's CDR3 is CAWDGTENTEAFF. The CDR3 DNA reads TGTGCCTGGGACGGGACGGAGAACACTGAAGCTTTCTTT. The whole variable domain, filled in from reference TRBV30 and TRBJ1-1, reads SQTIHQWPATLVQPVGSPLSLECTVEGTSNPNLYWYRQAAGRGLQLLFYSVGIGQISSEVPQNLSASRPQDRQFILSSKKLLLSDSGFYLCAWDGTENTEAFFGQGTRLTVV.

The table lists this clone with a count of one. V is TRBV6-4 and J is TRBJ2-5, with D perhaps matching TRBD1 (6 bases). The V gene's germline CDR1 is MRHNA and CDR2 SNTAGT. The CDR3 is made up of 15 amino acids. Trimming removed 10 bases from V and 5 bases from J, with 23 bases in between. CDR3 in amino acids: CATPTGRGCMETQYF. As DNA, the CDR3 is TGTGCCACCCCGACAGGAAGAGGTTGTATGGAGACCCAGTACTTC.

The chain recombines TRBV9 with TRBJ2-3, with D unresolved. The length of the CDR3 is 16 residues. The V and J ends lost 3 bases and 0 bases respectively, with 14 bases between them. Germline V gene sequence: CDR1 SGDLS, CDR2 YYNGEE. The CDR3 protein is CASSEITTVSTDTQYF. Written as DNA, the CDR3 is TGTGCCAGCAGCGAGATTACGACGGTCAGCACAGATACGCAGTATTTT.

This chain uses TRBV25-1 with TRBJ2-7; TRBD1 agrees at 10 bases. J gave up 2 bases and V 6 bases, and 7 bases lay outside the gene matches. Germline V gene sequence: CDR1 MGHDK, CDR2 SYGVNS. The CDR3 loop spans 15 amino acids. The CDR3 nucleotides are TGTGCCAGCAGCATCCGAGGACAGGGGGCCTACGAGCAGTACTTC. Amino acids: CASSIRGQGAYEQYF.

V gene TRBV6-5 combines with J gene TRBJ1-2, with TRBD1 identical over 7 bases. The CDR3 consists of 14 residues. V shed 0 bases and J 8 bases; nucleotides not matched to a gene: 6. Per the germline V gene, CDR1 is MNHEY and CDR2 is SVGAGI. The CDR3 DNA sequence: TGTGCCAGCAGTTACTCGACAGGGTTGTCGGGCTACACCTTC. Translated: CASSYSTGLSGYTF.